Below are 20 T cell receptor beta chains sequenced from a single sample in a study of control samples from healthy donors and cancer patients. Measured with immunoSEQ multiplex PCR; TCRdb has only the in-frame clones, and not every one. The sample shows some 100,000 clones, about 90% of them seen only once. The sample consisted of blood. The receptor set was obtained from a woman aged 50 to 60 in good health.

This chain joins TRBV6-5 and TRBJ1-2; 7 positions match TRBD1. This CDR3 has 15 residues. Germline values: CDR1 MNHEY, CDR2 SVGAGI. V gave up 7 bases and J gave up 8 bases; unmatched junction bases: 16. CDR3 in amino acids: CASTRSRDSSLGYTF. The CDR3 DNA sequence: TGTGCCAGCACCCGGTCCCGGGACAGCTCATTGGGCTACACCTTC.

J is TRBJ2-3 and V is TRBV6-6, with TRBD1 matching over 10 bases. From germline, CDR1 is MNHNY and CDR2 SVGAGI (reference sequence). This CDR3 contains 14 residues. The V and J ends lost 7 bases and 3 bases, in that order; junction bases with no gene match: 4. CDR3 protein: CASIRDRGTDTQYF. The CDR3 nucleotides read TGTGCCAGCATCCGGGACAGGGGAACAGATACGCAGTATTTT.

V gene TRBV5-1 combines with J gene TRBJ2-5; D uncertain. The V end was cut by 0 bases, the J end by 6 bases, with 9 bases between. The CDR3 runs to 13 residues. Germline assignment: CDR1 SGHRS and CDR2 YFSETQ. The DNA for the CDR3 is TGCGCCAGCAGCTTGGAAGGGAAGAAGACCCAGTACTTC. This codes for CASSLEGKKTQYF.

This clone was observed a single time. The chain links TRBV30 to TRBJ2-1, with D possibly being TRBD2 (5 bases). Deletions cut 3 bases from V and 3 bases from J, with 15 bases between. Germline V lookup: CDR1 GTSNPN, CDR2 SVGIG (reference sequence). The CDR3 has 15 amino acids. CDR3 DNA sequence: TGTGCCTGGAGGTCAGGAGGAATTTACTACAATGAGCAGTTCTTC. It yields the protein CAWRSGGIYYNEQFF.

The J gene is TRBJ2-7, the V gene TRBV10-3; 7 bases are a match to TRBD1. With 5 bases clipped from V and 10 bases from J, the junction kept 14 bases outside the gene matches. The CDR3 runs 14 residues. The germline V gene encodes CDR1 ENHRY and CDR2 SYGVKD. The CDR3 sequence is CAISSFRDSYIQYF. In nucleotides, the CDR3 is TGTGCCATCAGTTCGTTCCGGGACAGCTATATTCAGTACTTC.

This CDR3 is CASSGGTGAQETQYF. The CDR3 coding sequence is TGTGCCAGCAGCGGCGGAACAGGGGCACAAGAGACCCAGTACTTC. The chain recombines TRBV5-8 with TRBJ2-5; 7 bases map to TRBD1. This CDR3 spans 15 amino acids. Looked up from germline, CDR1 is SGHTS and CDR2 is YDEGEE. Trimming took 4 bases from V and 2 from J; bases not matched to a gene: 8. The full variable domain, in which reference TRBV5-8 and TRBJ2-5 provide the parts outside the CDR3, is EAGVTQSPTHLIKTRGQQATLRCSPISGHTSVYWYQQALGLGLQFLLWYDEGEERNRGNFPPRFSGRQFPNYSSELNVNALELEDSALYLCASSGGTGAQETQYFGPGTRLLVL.

The V and J genes are TRBV19 and TRBJ2-2, with a weak D call TRBD2 (7 bases). The V and J ends lost 8 bases and 2 bases respectively, with 15 bases between them. The CDR3 spans 15 residues. Per the germline V gene, CDR1 is LNHDA and CDR2 is SQIVND (reference sequence). CDR3 in DNA: TGTGCCAGTTCACGATCGGGGGGCAACACCGGGGAGCTGTTTTTT. Translated: CASSRSGGNTGELFF.

This rearrangement joins TRBV7-2 to TRBJ1-2, with TRBD1 identical over 7 bases. Unmatched junction bases numbered 16, after V lost 7 bases and J lost 2 bases. In germline, CDR1 is SGHTA, CDR2 FQGNSA. The CDR3 loop spans 17 amino acids. In DNA form, the CDR3 reads TGTGCCAGCAACCTTAATCCCTATCAGACAGGGAACTATGGCTACACCTTC. It is translated as CASNLNPYQTGNYGYTF.

The V call is TRBV19, the J call TRBJ2-5; 7 positions match TRBD2. This CDR3 is 17 amino acids long. With V trimmed by 2 bases and J by 0 bases, 9 bases remained unmatched. Germline lookup yields CDR1 LNHDA and CDR2 SQIVND (reference sequence). CDR3: CASSISGTKPYQETQYF. The CDR3 region has the DNA TGTGCCAGTAGTATATCGGGGACTAAACCTTACCAAGAGACCCAGTACTTC.

This clone was seen a few times. This sequence joins TRBV30 and TRBJ2-2; TRBD2 aligns across 8 bases. CDR3 size: 14 residues. Per germline, CDR1 GTSNPN and CDR2 SVGIG (reference sequence). The CDR3 spells CAATSEGNTGELFF. CDR3 nucleotides: TGTGCTGCGACTAGCGAAGGGAACACCGGGGAGCTGTTTTTT. The full variable domain, in which reference TRBV30 and TRBJ2-2 provide the parts outside the CDR3, is SQTIHQWPATLVQPVGSPLSLECTVEGTSNPNLYWYRQAAGRGLQLLFYSVGIGQISSEVPQNLSASRPQDRQFILSSKKLLLSDSGFYLCAATSEGNTGELFFGEGSRLTVL.

This clone turned up a few times. The chain links TRBV3-1 (or the pseudogene TRBV3-2) to TRBJ2-6; D uncertain. CDR3 length: 15 residues. The ends were cut back, 0 bases at V and 4 bases at J, with 7 bases in the middle. Germline values: CDR1 LGHDT, CDR2 YNNKEL (reference sequence). In nucleotides, the CDR3 is TGTGCCAGCAGCCAAGATAGTGGCGGGGCCAACGTCCTGACTTTC. As protein: CASSQDSGGANVLTF.

The CDR3 sequence: CASSIARGEGEKLFF. CDR3 in DNA: TGTGCCAGTAGTATCGCCAGGGGCGAGGGTGAAAAACTGTTTTTT. The chain couples TRBV19 to TRBJ1-4, with D possibly TRBD1 on 6 matching bases. CDR3 size: 15 residues. Trimming took off 3 bases at V and 7 bases at J, with 15 bases between the two ends. Per germline, CDR1 LNHDA and CDR2 SQIVND (reference sequence).

This clone has more than one count but fewer than ten. The V call is TRBV7-9, the J call TRBJ2-7; 7 bases fit TRBD1. The CDR3 covers 15 residues. CDR1 SEHNR and CDR2 FQNEAQ come from the germline V gene (reference sequence). V gave up 5 bases and J gave up 0 bases; unmatched junction bases: 7. The CDR3, as DNA: TGTGCCAGCAGCAAGGGGGCAGGGGGCTCCTACGAGCAGTACGTC. Protein: CASSKGAGGSYEQYV.

The chain joins TRBV7-8 to TRBJ1-6, with D perhaps matching TRBD1 (5 bases). The V end was cut by 5 bases, the J end by 7 bases, with 21 bases between. CDR1 SGHVS and CDR2 FQNEAQ come from the germline V gene. CDR3 size: 17 residues. The CDR3 region has the DNA TGTGCCAGCAGCCCAACATTACCGGGGGTATACAATTCACCCCTCCACTTT. This encodes CASSPTLPGVYNSPLHF.

V gene TRBV5-1 combines with J gene TRBJ2-6; 8 nucleotides line up with TRBD1. Per the germline V gene, CDR1 is SGHRS and CDR2 is YFSETQ. The CDR3 extends over 18 amino acids. J was trimmed by 0 bases and V by 3 bases; bases with no gene match: 8. The CDR3 sequence is CASSSTGQGGSGANVLTF. CDR3 sequence (DNA): TGCGCCAGCAGCTCCACAGGACAGGGCGGCTCTGGGGCCAACGTCCTGACTTTC.

This chain uses TRBV19 with TRBJ1-5, with D unresolved. The CDR3 runs to 14 residues. V was clipped by 7 bases and J by 2 bases, with 12 bases between them. CDR1 LNHDA and CDR2 SQIVND come from the germline V gene (reference sequence). Here the CDR3 DNA reads TGTGCCAGTACCCCCCATGGGGGCAATCAGCCCCAGCATTTT. It specifies CASTPHGGNQPQHF. Together with reference TRBV19 and TRBJ1-5, the CDR3 gives the full variable domain: DGGITQSPKYLFRKEGQNVTLSCEQNLNHDAMYWYRQDPGQGLRLIYYSQIVNDFQKGDIAEGYSVSREKKESFPLTVTSAQKNPTAFYLCASTPHGGNQPQHFGDGTRLSIL.

V gene TRBV12-5 combines with J gene TRBJ1-2; D gene ambiguous. This CDR3 region has 13 residues. CDR1 and CDR2 (germline): LGHNT, FRNRAP. V lost 1 base and J lost 1, with 4 bases in between. The CDR3 is CASGLDGNYGYTF. The CDR3 region has the DNA TGTGCTAGTGGTTTGGACGGTAACTATGGCTACACCTTC.

This clone appeared a few times. This rearrangement joins TRBV2 to TRBJ1-5; a weak D match, TRBD1 (5 bases). This CDR3 comprises 16 residues. The germline V gene encodes CDR1 SNHLY and CDR2 FYNNEI. Trimming removed 6 bases from V and 1 base from J, with 16 bases in between. The CDR3 nucleotides are TGTGCCAGCAGAAGGGACGGGCAGAGAAGCAATCAGCCCCAGCATTTT. Protein: CASRRDGQRSNQPQHF.

The chain recombines TRBV4-1 with TRBJ2-5; tentatively, D is TRBD1 (5 bases). Trimming removed 0 bases at V and 2 bases at J, with 10 bases between. Per the germline V gene, CDR1 is MGHRA and CDR2 is YSYEKL. This CDR3 comprises 15 residues. The CDR3 loop is CASSQDRGRQETQYF. The CDR3 coding sequence is TGCGCCAGCAGCCAAGATAGGGGCCGACAAGAGACCCAGTACTTC.

The table lists this clone with a few counts. The V call is TRBV30, the J call TRBJ1-2; tentative D call: TRBD1 (5 bases). The CDR3 runs 12 residues. Germline V gene data show CDR1 as GTSNPN and CDR2 as SVGIG (reference sequence). The germline V and J ends were trimmed by 4 bases and 4 bases, with 10 bases remaining between them. As DNA, the CDR3 is TGTGCCTGGACAGGGAATTTCTATGGCTACACCTTC. Amino acid sequence: CAWTGNFYGYTF.